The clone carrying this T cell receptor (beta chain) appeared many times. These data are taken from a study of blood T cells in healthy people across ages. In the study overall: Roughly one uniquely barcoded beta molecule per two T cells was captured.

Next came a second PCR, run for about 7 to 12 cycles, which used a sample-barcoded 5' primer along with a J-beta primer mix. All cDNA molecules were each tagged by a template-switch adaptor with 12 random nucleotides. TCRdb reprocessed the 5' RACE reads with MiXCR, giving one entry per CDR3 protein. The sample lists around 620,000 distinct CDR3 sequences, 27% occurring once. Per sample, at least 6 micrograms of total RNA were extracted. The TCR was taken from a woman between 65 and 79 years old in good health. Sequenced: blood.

The DNA for the CDR3 is TGCGCCAGCAGCTTAATCGGCGGGCAAGAGACCCAGTACTTC. It encodes CASSLIGGQETQYF. The V and J genes are TRBV5-1 and TRBJ2-5; weak D call: TRBD2 (5 bases). Germline CDR1 reads SGHRS; CDR2 reads YFSETQ. The CDR3 totals 14 residues. V lost 2 bases to trimming and J lost 2 bases, with 10 bases between them.